This T cell receptor (beta chain) emerged from a study of blood T cell repertoires in COVID-19 (dated by TCRdb to between 2020 and 2021). Turning to the overall study: Samples covering the acute and convalescent phases of COVID-19 were provided by collaborators in the United States, Italy and Spain. Subjects who had been exposed to COVID-19, were actively infected with it, or had recovered from it provided the deeply sampled blood TCRbeta repertoires that made up the dataset. Sample metadata almost always included a de-identified subject ID, COVID-19 status, age in years and sex. The material from the prospective study consisted of cDNA or gDNA derived from T cells, B-cell-depleted T cells, or PBMCs. A freely available public database, intended as a resource for researchers studying the immune response to SARS-CoV-2, is where the repertoires were released. Where available, HLA class I and class II types were taken from metadata supplied by the sample provider and were not determined by assay-based typing. The samples were drawn from two sources: the first 160 participants of the ongoing ImmuneRACE study, and 950 to 1,500 subjects contributed by 6 global collaborators. Broader findings and caveats from the paper: The amount of clinical and demographic metadata varied by source and participant and was provided uncurated.

Whole blood was collected in K2EDTA tubes by collaborating institutions according to the institutions' own protocols. For TCRbeta analysis, collaborators shipped samples in one of three forms: frozen whole blood, isolated PBMCs, or DNA extracted from either of those sample types. V and J are truncated by 6 bases and 4 bases respectively, leaving an intervening sequence of 18 bases. CDR3 length: 15 amino acids, cysteine to phenylalanine. The only DNA kept is the CDR3, 45 bases in frame from the first base. The germline V gene specifies SGHTA as CDR1 and FQGNSA as CDR2. The immunoSEQ Assay, a bias-controlled multiplex PCR, was used to amplify TCRbeta CDR3 regions from genomic DNA. The study's own analysis went as follows. Within the assay, amplification of reference gene primers was used to estimate how many nucleated cells each sample contained. Sequence reads were collapsed and filtered to measure the absolute abundance of every unique TCRbeta CDR3 rearrangement. For each sample, productive Simpson clonality was calculated as the square root of Simpson's diversity index across productive rearrangements. Drawn from immuneACCESS, this table holds only the in-frame rearrangements with V and J called that TCRdb kept. Clones are partly lost; checked studies trace under half to an unresolved V gene and leave the rest unexplained. That table is the source of V, J and clone size, and D and trimming were worked out from the DNA. The sample yields 80,000 to 90,000 clones; over 80% were counted once. Of the sample, about 2% falls within the top ten clones.

This clone is a singleton in its sample. The antigen it recognizes is unknown. Per-base quality was not reported, and no clone a single base away is much larger than it. Sequenced: peripheral blood. In this chain, TRBV7-2 is recombined with TRBJ1-2; TRBD1 is a possible D gene, resting on 5 matching bases. The TCR comes from an older woman with acute or convalescent COVID-19. For the CDR3, the sequence is CASRSGRFAGYGYTF. In nucleotides, the sequence is TGTGCCAGCAGGTCAGGGCGGTTTGCCGGCTATGGCTACACCTTC.